The clone carrying this TCR beta chain was recorded a few times. Germline V CDR1 and CDR2: DFQATT, SNEGSKA (reference sequence). Between the trimmed V and J ends, which lost 1 base and 2 bases, there was a span of 9 bases. The CDR3 has 13 amino acids. Ophthalmopathy patients had moderate-to-severe active disease, CAS ≥3, NOSPECS ≥4, and disease duration under 3 months. Clinical symptoms, serum thyroxine, TRAb, thyroid ultrasound and orbital computed tomography informed diagnoses. The sample originates from a study of T cells in Graves' hyperthyroidism and ophthalmopathy. Amplification targeted TCR beta CDR3 regions from RNA transcripts. The primer set for the first-round RT-PCR of the TCR CDR3 was HTBI. TCRdb re-called the multiplex PCR reads through MiXCR, storing one row per CDR3 protein. The table includes some 490,000 distinct CDR3 sequences, roughly 22% detected once.

This TCR came from a woman aged 65 to 85 with Graves' ophthalmopathy. The source material was blood. V and J are TRBV20-1 and TRBJ2-7; either TRBD1 or TRBD2 may supply D (5 bases each). The DNA of the CDR3 is TGCAGTGCTAGAGGGGGGAGTGCCTACGAGCAGTACTTC. This translates into CSARGGSAYEQYF.